The 29 T cell receptor beta chains presented below share a single source sample, sequenced in a study of OX40 agonist ivuxolimab in advanced cancers. The library was obtained by the immunoSEQ multiplex PCR assay. Sourced from immuneACCESS, this table was stored by TCRdb with only in-frame sequences that have V and J called. A share of the clones is absent; for the studies checked, an unresolved V gene accounts for under half, and the remainder has no known explanation. Across this sample there are around 70,000 clones, with 75% to 85% seen only once. Clones ranked in the top ten supply roughly 1.2% of the sample. Sequencing was performed on CD4+ or CD8+ T cells sorted from blood, taken in a trial of the OX40 agonist ivuxolimab. The receptors stem from an adult with an advanced solid tumor such as melanoma, head and neck, liver or kidney cancer.

The V gene is TRBV7-3, the J gene TRBJ1-2; the match to TRBD1 covers 8 bases. Germline loops: CDR1 SGHTA, CDR2 FQGTGA. The CDR3 runs to 13 residues. Unmatched junction bases numbered 6, after V lost 5 bases and J lost 7 bases. Here the CDR3 reads CASSPGQGGGYTF. The CDR3 DNA is TGTGCCAGCAGCCCCGGACAGGGCGGTGGCTACACCTTC.

The chain has TRBV27 and TRBJ1-1; D uncertain. From germline, CDR1 is MNHEY and CDR2 SMNVEV (reference sequence). Deletions cut 3 bases from V and 6 bases from J, with 11 bases between. The CDR3 loop spans 13 amino acids. CDR3 in DNA: TGTGCCAGCAGTTTGATGGGAGTCTCTGAAGCTTTCTTT. This gives the protein CASSLMGVSEAFF.

With regard to this clone: The sample holds other DNA sequences that translate to the same CDR3. This sequence joins TRBV4-2 and TRBJ1-6; D gene uncertain. CDR3 length: 15 residues. The ends were cut back, 0 bases at V and 10 bases at J, with 13 bases in the middle. Germline assignment: CDR1 LGHNA and CDR2 YNFKEQ. This chain's CDR3 is CASSQDGDRRSPLHF. The CDR3 DNA reads as TGTGCCAGCAGCCAAGATGGGGATAGGAGGTCACCCCTCCACTTT.

This chain uses TRBV7-2 with TRBJ2-2, with no clear D. Trimming left V 5 bases short and J 5 bases short, with 9 bases between. The CDR3 runs to 13 residues. The germline gives CDR1 SGHTA, CDR2 FQGNSA. The CDR3 bases are TGTGCCAGCAGCCTGCCACCTACCGGGGAGCTGTTTTTT. Encoded protein: CASSLPPTGELFF.

This chain joins TRBV5-1 and TRBJ2-3, with D possibly TRBD1 on 5 matching bases. The CDR3 sequence is 15 residues long. Between the trimmed V and J ends, which lost 0 bases and 1 base, there was a span of 9 bases. The germline V gene has CDR1 SGHRS and CDR2 YFSETQ. In nucleotides, the CDR3 is TGCGCCAGCAGCTTGGTAGGGGCTGGCACAGATACGCAGTATTTT. It encodes CASSLVGAGTDTQYF.

The chain recombines TRBV5-1 with TRBJ1-2; D is possibly TRBD1 (5 bases). Trimming left V 4 bases short and J 1 base short, with 11 bases between. Germline CDR1 reads SGHRS; CDR2 reads YFSETQ. The CDR3 covers 14 residues. DNA for the CDR3: TGCGCCAGCAGCCCGGGACCTTTTAACTATGGCTACACCTTC. It translates to CASSPGPFNYGYTF.

This chain uses TRBV18 with TRBJ2-2; a weak D match, TRBD1 (6 bases). V was pared by 3 bases and J by 3 bases, with 11 bases between. This CDR3 is built from 15 residues. CDR1 and CDR2 from the germline V gene are KGHSH and LQKENI. CDR3 DNA sequence: TGTGCCAGCTCACCTTACAGGGCGGACACCGGGGAGCTGTTTTTT. Its translation: CASSPYRADTGELFF.

The rearrangement links TRBV6-5 to TRBJ1-2; D might be TRBD1 (5 bases). Per the germline V gene, CDR1 is MNHEY and CDR2 is SVGAGI. The CDR3 is 15 residues long. V was shortened by 0 bases and J by 4 bases, with 12 bases between the two germline ends. CDR3 sequence: CASSYSGGISYGYTF. Here the CDR3 DNA reads TGTGCCAGCAGTTACTCCGGGGGGATTAGCTATGGCTACACCTTC.

The J gene is TRBJ1-1, the V gene TRBV15; tentatively, D is TRBD1 (6 bases). Germline V gives CDR1 LNHNV, CDR2 YYDKDF (reference sequence). Deletions cut 8 bases from V and 3 bases from J, with 10 bases between. The CDR3 extends over 12 amino acids. The CDR3, as DNA: TGTGCCACCTCACAGGGAGACACTGAAGCTTTCTTT. Its translation: CATSQGDTEAFF.

Written as DNA, the CDR3 is TGTGCCAGCAGCTTAGACAACAGGGGTTTCACTAATGAAAAACTGTTTTTT. It codes for CASSLDNRGFTNEKLFF. The chain combines TRBV7-8 with TRBJ1-4, with 7 bases that match TRBD1. CDR3 length: 17 residues. With 1 base clipped from V and 2 bases from J, the junction kept 7 bases outside the gene matches. Germline values: CDR1 SGHVS, CDR2 FQNEAQ.

The V and J genes are TRBV9 and TRBJ2-1; D gene unclear. Germline-derived CDR1 and CDR2 are SGDLS and YYNGEE. CDR3 length equals 14 residues. The ends were cut back, 0 bases at V and 11 bases at J, with 15 bases in the middle. CDR3 sequence: CASSVGSREIKQFF. The CDR3 DNA is TGTGCCAGCAGCGTAGGGTCCCGAGAAATAAAGCAGTTCTTC.

This chain joins TRBV15 and TRBJ1-1, with D unresolved. The germline V gene has CDR1 LNHNV and CDR2 YYDKDF (reference sequence). This CDR3 is built from 12 residues. V was pared by 0 bases and J by 12 bases, with 11 bases between. The chain's CDR3 is CATSRDHGRTFF. The CDR3 bases are TGTGCCACCAGCAGAGATCACGGCCGGACTTTCTTT.

CDR3 DNA: TGTGCCAGCAGCCTTAGCGGGGGCCAGAATGAGCAGTTCTTC. It codes for CASSLSGGQNEQFF. The chain joins TRBV7-8 to TRBJ2-1; TRBD2 aligns across 9 bases. Losses at the gene ends were 5 bases for V and 7 bases for J; bases not matched to a gene: 6. The CDR3 loop spans 14 amino acids. The germline CDR1 and CDR2 sequences are SGHVS and FQNEAQ.

This clone was picked up a small number of times. The chain's CDR3 is CASSLDWSGELFF. The CDR3 region has the DNA TGTGCCAGCAGCTTGGATTGGTCCGGGGAGCTGTTTTTT. The rearrangement joins TRBV5-4 to TRBJ2-2; D is undetermined. V lost 0 bases, J lost 6 bases, and 6 bases lay in between. The length of the CDR3 is 13 residues. The germline CDR1 and CDR2 sequences are SGHNT and YYREEE (reference sequence).

The J gene is TRBJ1-3, the V gene TRBV19, with D perhaps TRBD1 (5 bases). Germline lookup yields CDR1 LNHDA and CDR2 SQIVND (reference sequence). CDR3 size: 13 residues. Deletions cut 5 bases from V and 8 bases from J, with 13 bases between. CDR3 loop: CASSSGQGDTIYF. In DNA form, the CDR3 reads TGTGCCAGTAGTTCGGGCCAAGGGGACACCATATATTTT. Supplemented by reference TRBV19 and TRBJ1-3, the full variable domain reads DGGITQSPKYLFRKEGQNVTLSCEQNLNHDAMYWYRQDPGQGLRLIYYSQIVNDFQKGDIAEGYSVSREKKESFPLTVTSAQKNPTAFYLCASSSGQGDTIYFGEGSWLTVV.

CDR3 in DNA: TGTGCCAGCAGCCCGGACAGAAACTACGAGCAGTACTTC. Protein product: CASSPDRNYEQYF. The genes are TRBV11-2 and TRBJ2-7; D is perhaps TRBD1 (6 bases). CDR3 size: 13 residues. The germline V gene has CDR1 SGHAT and CDR2 FQNNGV. The ends were cut back, 5 bases at V and 3 bases at J, with 11 bases in the middle.

The gene calls are TRBV5-6 and TRBJ1-6; D is perhaps TRBD1 (6 bases). This CDR3 region has 14 residues. V lost 1 base and J 5 bases, leaving 7 bases between the germline ends. Per germline, CDR1 SGHDT and CDR2 YYEEEE. CDR3 coding DNA: TGTGCCAGCAGCTTGACAGGGAATAATTCACCCCTCCACTTT. Translation gives CASSLTGNNSPLHF.

A single count supports this clone. The chain links TRBV7-3 to TRBJ2-2; D is perhaps TRBD2 (6 bases). V dropped 6 bases and J dropped 7 bases, with 15 bases sitting between them. The CDR3 has 14 residues. The germline gives CDR1 SGHTA, CDR2 FQGTGA. CDR3 sequence: CASSPAAGGGELFF. The CDR3, as DNA: TGTGCCAGCAGTCCCGCGGCCGGGGGCGGGGAGCTGTTTTTT.

This chain uses TRBV5-1 with TRBJ2-7; D is perhaps TRBD1 or TRBD2 (5 bases each). From germline, CDR1 is SGHRS and CDR2 YFSETQ. This CDR3 contains 15 residues. V shed 0 bases and J shed 4 bases, with 14 bases lying between them. CDR3 sequence: CASSLAGSLSYEQYF. The CDR3 nucleotides are TGCGCCAGCAGCTTGGCAGGGAGTTTATCTTACGAGCAGTACTTC.

This clone was picked up a small number of times. The rearrangement uses TRBV9 and TRBJ1-2; 9 bases line up with TRBD1. This CDR3 is 14 amino acids long. In germline, CDR1 is SGDLS, CDR2 YYNGEE. J was trimmed by 8 bases and V by 4 bases; bases with no gene match: 9. In DNA, the CDR3 is TGTGCCAGCAGCTCTGTTAGGGACAGGGAAGGCTACACCTTC. It specifies CASSSVRDREGYTF.

This clone was seen more than once but under ten times. The V call is TRBV7-8, the J call TRBJ1-4; D is ambiguous. This CDR3 is built from 17 residues. The V end lost 2 bases, the J end lost 0 bases, and 13 bases lay between the germline ends. Germline V gene sequence: CDR1 SGHVS, CDR2 FQNEAQ. Here the CDR3 reads CASSLYRTAATNEKLFF. The DNA for the CDR3 is TGTGCCAGCAGCTTATATAGGACGGCAGCAACTAATGAAAAACTGTTTTTT.

The chain joins TRBV6-6 to TRBJ2-3; tentative D call: TRBD2 (5 bases). Trimming took off 6 bases at V and 3 bases at J, with 16 bases between the two ends. The CDR3 contains 15 residues. Per the germline V gene, CDR1 is MNHNY and CDR2 is SVGAGI (reference sequence). CDR3 DNA sequence: TGTGCCAGCAGCGGGCTACCCCGGGGAACAGATACGCAGTATTTT. Translating gives CASSGLPRGTDTQYF.

This clone was picked up a small number of times. The chain recombines TRBV19 with TRBJ1-3; TRBD1 might be the D (6 bases). Germline V gene data show CDR1 as LNHDA and CDR2 as SQIVND (reference sequence). Between the trimmed V and J ends, which lost 6 bases and 0 bases, there was a span of 9 bases. This CDR3 comprises 14 residues. The CDR3 loop is CASRGQNSGNTIYF. The DNA of the CDR3 is TGTGCCAGTAGAGGACAGAACTCTGGAAACACCATATATTTT.

CDR3 protein: CASSLAGQPNEKLFF. CDR3 DNA: TGTGCCAGCAGCTTAGCGGGACAGCCTAATGAAAAACTGTTTTTT. The chain links TRBV7-9 to TRBJ1-4; 7 positions agree with TRBD1. There are 15 residues in the CDR3. Trimming at V came to 0 bases and at J to 3 bases, leaving 1 base not matched to a gene. Germline V lookup: CDR1 SEHNR, CDR2 FQNEAQ (reference sequence).

In this sample, this clone turned up a few times. In the same sample, other DNA sequences code for this CDR3. This chain uses TRBV4-2 with TRBJ1-6; 7 positions match TRBD1. The CDR3 runs to 15 residues. V shed 0 bases, J shed 10 bases, and the junction held 6 bases outside the gene matches. CDR1 LGHNA and CDR2 YNFKEQ come from the germline V gene. This chain's CDR3 is CASSQDGDRRSPLHF. CDR3 DNA: TGTGCCAGCAGCCAAGATGGGGACAGACGATCACCCCTCCACTTT.

The chain employs TRBV4-1 and TRBJ2-7, with TRBD1 matching 8 bases. CDR1 is MGHRA and CDR2 is YSYEKL in the germline V gene. The CDR3 runs 16 residues. The V gene end was trimmed by 1 base and the J gene end by 3 bases; junction bases not matched to a gene: 8. In nucleotides, the CDR3 is TGCGCCAGCAGCCAAGTTCAGGGGGCCAACTTCTACGAGCAGTACTTC. Translation gives CASSQVQGANFYEQYF.

The rearrangement uses TRBV7-9 and TRBJ2-5; no definite D call. This CDR3 has 12 amino acids. V lost 2 bases and J lost 5, with 6 bases in between. CDR1 and CDR2 from the germline V gene are SEHNR and FQNEAQ (reference sequence). Here the CDR3 reads CASSLRLETQYF. In DNA form, the CDR3 reads TGTGCCAGCAGCTTACGCCTGGAGACCCAGTACTTC.

The chain links TRBV2 to TRBJ1-5, with D maybe TRBD1 (5 bases). CDR3 length: 13 residues. Trimming took 11 bases from V and 2 from J, leaving 13 bases between them. Per germline, CDR1 SNHLY and CDR2 FYNNEI. The DNA for the CDR3 is TGTGCCGGCGGGGGGGACCGCAATCAGCCCCAGCATTTT. Translating it yields CAGGGDRNQPQHF. Combining the CDR3 with reference TRBV2 and TRBJ1-5 gives the whole variable domain EPEVTQTPSHQVTQMGQEVILRCVPISNHLYFYWYRQILGQKVEFLVSFYNNEISEKSEIFDDQFSVERPDGSNFTLKIRSTKLEDSAMYFCAGGGDRNQPQHFGDGTRLSIL.

The rearrangement joins TRBV6-5 to TRBJ2-7; TRBD1 or TRBD2 may be the D gene (5 bases each). This CDR3 region has 13 residues. CDR1 is MNHEY, CDR2 SVGAGI, per germline. V was cut by 6 bases and J by 2 bases, with 11 bases left in between. The CDR3 DNA reads TGTGCCAGCAGGCTACCGGGACCCTACGAGCAGTACTTC. Protein: CASRLPGPYEQYF.